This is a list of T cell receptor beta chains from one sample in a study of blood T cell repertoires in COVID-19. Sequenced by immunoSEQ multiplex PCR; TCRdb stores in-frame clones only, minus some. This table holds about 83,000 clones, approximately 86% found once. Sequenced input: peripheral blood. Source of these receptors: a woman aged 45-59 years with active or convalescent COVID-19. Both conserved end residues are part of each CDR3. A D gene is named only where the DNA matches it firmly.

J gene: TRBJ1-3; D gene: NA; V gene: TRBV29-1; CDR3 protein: CSVVTHGNTIYF; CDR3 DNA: TGCAGCGTTGTCACACACGGAAACACCATATATTTT
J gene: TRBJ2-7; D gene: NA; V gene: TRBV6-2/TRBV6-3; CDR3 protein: CASSYDGGRQYF; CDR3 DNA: TGTGCCAGCAGTTATGACGGGGGAAGGCAGTACTTC
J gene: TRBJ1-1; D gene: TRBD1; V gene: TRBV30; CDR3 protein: CAWSLAGTANTEAFF; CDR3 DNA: TGTGCCTGGAGTTTAGCCGGGACAGCGAACACTGAAGCTTTCTTT
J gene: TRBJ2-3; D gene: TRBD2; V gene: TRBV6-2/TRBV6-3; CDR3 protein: CASSYSGTSGEFSNTDTQYF; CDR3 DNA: TGTGCCAGCAGTTATTCCGGGACTAGCGGGGAGTTTTCGAACACAGATACGCAGTATTTT
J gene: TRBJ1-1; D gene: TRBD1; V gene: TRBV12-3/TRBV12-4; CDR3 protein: CASSWTGGTEAFF; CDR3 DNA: TGTGCCAGCAGTTGGACAGGGGGCACTGAAGCTTTCTTT
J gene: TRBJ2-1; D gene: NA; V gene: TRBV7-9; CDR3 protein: CATIRDSSVSYNEQFF; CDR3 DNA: TGTGCCACCATACGCGACTCATCGGTCTCATACAATGAGCAGTTCTTC
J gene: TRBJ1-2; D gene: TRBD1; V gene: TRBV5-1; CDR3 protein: CASSFNQGANGYTF; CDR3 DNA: TGCGCCAGCAGCTTTAATCAGGGGGCTAATGGCTACACCTTC
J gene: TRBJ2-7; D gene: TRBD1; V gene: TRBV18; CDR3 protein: CASSPGQGAIYEQYF; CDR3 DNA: TGTGCCAGCTCACCCGGACAGGGGGCGATCTACGAGCAGTACTTC
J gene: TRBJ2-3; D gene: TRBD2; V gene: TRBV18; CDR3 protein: CASSPYPAGAKLDTDTQYF; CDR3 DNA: TGTGCCAGCTCACCATATCCAGCGGGGGCCAAGTTAGACACAGATACGCAGTATTTT
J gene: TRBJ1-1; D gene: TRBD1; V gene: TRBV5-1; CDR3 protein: CASSPRTGANTEAFF; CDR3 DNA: TGCGCCAGCAGCCCCCGGACAGGGGCAAACACTGAAGCTTTCTTT
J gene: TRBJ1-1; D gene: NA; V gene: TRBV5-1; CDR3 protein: CASTPGQLNTEAFF; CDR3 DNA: TGCGCCAGCACCCCTGGACAGTTAAACACTGAAGCTTTCTTT
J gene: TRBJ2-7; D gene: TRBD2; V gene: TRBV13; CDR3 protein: CASSQQGGTYEQYF; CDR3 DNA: TGTGCCAGCAGCCAGCAGGGAGGGACCTACGAGCAGTACTTC
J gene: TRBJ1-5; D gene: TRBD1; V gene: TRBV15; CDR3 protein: CATSNNRGSGQPQHF; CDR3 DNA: TGTGCCACCAGCAATAACAGGGGTTCGGGGCAGCCCCAGCATTTT
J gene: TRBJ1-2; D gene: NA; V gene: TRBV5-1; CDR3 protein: CASRPMRGGNYGYTF; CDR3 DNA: TGCGCCAGCAGGCCCATGCGGGGAGGGAACTATGGCTACACCTTC
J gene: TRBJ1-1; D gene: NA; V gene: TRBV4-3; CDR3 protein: CASSQEIVHTEAFF; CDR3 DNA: TGCGCCAGCAGCCAGGAGATAGTCCACACTGAAGCTTTCTTT